This T cell receptor (beta chain) was found in a study of glioma-infiltrating T cells after dendritic cell vaccination. Background on the study: Between about 2002 and 2013, patients got autologous tumor lysate-pulsed dendritic cell vaccines.

Concerning this clone itself: Its antigen is unidentified.

Study-level findings and limits: Patients with more pretreatment TILs had longer time to progression and survival.

Looked up from germline, CDR1 is MNHNS and CDR2 is SASEGT. The CDR3 contains 16 residues. Losses at the gene ends were 4 bases for V and 2 bases for J; bases not matched to a gene: 8. Time point specified: after dendritic cell vaccination, including at tumor progression/relapse. TCRB CDR3 was amplified from 2 ug genomic DNA or less. Amplification used 60 V beta primers and 13 J beta primers. Data came from immunoSEQ multiplex PCR; TCRdb stores just in-frame clones and leaves some out. Of roughly 88,000 clones listed, about 81% were seen once; the top ten hold around 2.2%. The V and J genes are TRBV6-1 and TRBJ2-5; 9 bases align to TRBD2. Sequences were derived from blood, sampled after dendritic cell vaccination. The receptor comes from a human donor with glioblastoma. For the CDR3, the DNA is TGTGCCAGCAGTGGATCTAGCGGGGAGAAACAAGAGACCCAGTACTTC. This gives the protein CASSGSSGEKQETQYF.